This TCR beta chain was captured by sequencing in a study of HIV-infected patients and healthy controls. Study as a whole: No general T-cell lymphocytopenia was present, and per-chain CDR3 totals resembled those of controls. The study, taken as a whole, reports: Compared with untreated HIV+ repertoires, healthy controls showed roughly threefold more distinct CDR3s and higher Shannon diversity. The diversity differences were not explained by slight age and sex differences between study cohorts.

Reverse transcription used roughly 450 ng RNA and constant-region primers for alpha and beta. Each of the alpha and beta chains got its own library through chain-specific third strand synthesis with indices. TCRdb re-derived calls from the 5' RACE reads in MiXCR, one entry per CDR3 protein. Seen here are approximately 12,000 distinct CDR3 sequences, around a tenth observed once, and the top ten hold roughly a quarter. This clonotype has a count of ten or more. Its antigen remains unidentified. Whole blood was used without fractionation, so all unsorted peripheral T cells were included. The sample consisted of blood, taken before antiretroviral therapy. The receptor's source is an adult with HIV infection. The donor label of this sample is uncertain.

The CDR3 DNA reads as TGTGCCAGCAGCTTAGGGAGGGGGCGTAGTAATGAGCAGTTCTTC. It specifies CASSLGRGRSNEQFF. J is TRBJ2-1 and V is TRBV7-2, with TRBD1 as a possible D gene (7 bases). Per the germline V gene, CDR1 is SGHTA and CDR2 is FQGNSA. V lost 1 base to trimming and J lost 7 bases, with 14 bases between them. The CDR3 totals 15 residues.